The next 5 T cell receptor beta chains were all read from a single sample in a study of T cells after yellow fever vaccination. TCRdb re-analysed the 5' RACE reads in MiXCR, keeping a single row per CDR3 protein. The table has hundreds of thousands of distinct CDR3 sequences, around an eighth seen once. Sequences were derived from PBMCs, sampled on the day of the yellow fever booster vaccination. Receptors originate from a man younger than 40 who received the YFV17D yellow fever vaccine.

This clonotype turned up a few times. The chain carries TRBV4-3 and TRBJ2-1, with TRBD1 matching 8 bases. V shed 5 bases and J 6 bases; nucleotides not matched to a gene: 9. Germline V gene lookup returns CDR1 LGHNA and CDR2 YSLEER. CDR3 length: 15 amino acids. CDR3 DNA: TGCGCCAGCAGCACCCGACCAGGGGGCCCCAATGAGCAGTTCTTC. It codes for CASSTRPGGPNEQFF.

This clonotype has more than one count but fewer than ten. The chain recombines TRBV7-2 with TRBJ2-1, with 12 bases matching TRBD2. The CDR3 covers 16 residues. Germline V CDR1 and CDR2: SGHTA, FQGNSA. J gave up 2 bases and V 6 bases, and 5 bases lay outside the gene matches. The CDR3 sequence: CASSTTSGSPYNEQFF. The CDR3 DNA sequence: TGTGCCAGCAGTACGACTAGCGGGAGTCCCTACAATGAGCAGTTCTTC.

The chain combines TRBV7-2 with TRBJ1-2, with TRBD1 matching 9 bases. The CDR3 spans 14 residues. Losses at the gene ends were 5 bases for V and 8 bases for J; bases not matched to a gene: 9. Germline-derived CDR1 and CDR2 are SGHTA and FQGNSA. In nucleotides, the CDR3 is TGTGCCAGCAGCCCCTGGACAGGGGATGGCGGCTACACCTTC. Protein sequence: CASSPWTGDGGYTF.

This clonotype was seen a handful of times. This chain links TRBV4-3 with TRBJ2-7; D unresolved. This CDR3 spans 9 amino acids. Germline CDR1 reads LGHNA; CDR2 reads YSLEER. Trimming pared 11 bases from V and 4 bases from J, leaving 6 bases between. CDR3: CAPRYEQYF. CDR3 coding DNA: TGCGCCCCCAGGTACGAGCAGTACTTC.

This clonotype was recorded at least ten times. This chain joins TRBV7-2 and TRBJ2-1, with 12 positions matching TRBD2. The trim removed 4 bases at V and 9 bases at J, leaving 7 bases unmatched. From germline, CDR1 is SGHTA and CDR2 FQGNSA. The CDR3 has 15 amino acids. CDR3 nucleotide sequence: TGTGCCAGCAGCTCCGGACTAGCGGGGAGCGGTGAGCAGTTCTTC. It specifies CASSSGLAGSGEQFF. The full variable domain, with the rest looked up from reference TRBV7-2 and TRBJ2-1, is GAGVSQSPSNKVTEKGKDVELRCDPISGHTALYWYRQSLGQGLEFLIYFQGNSAPDKSGLPSDRFSAERTGGSVSTLTIQRTQQEDSAVYLCASSSGLAGSGEQFFGPGTRLTVL.